Sequencing of this TCR beta chain was carried out in a study of blood T cells in healthy people across ages. A word on this clonotype: Its antigen is as yet unknown.

The CDR3 extends over 12 amino acids. CDR1 and CDR2 from the germline V gene are DFQATT and SNEGSKA (reference sequence). Trimming took off 7 bases at V and 3 bases at J, with 13 bases between the two ends. General study findings and limits: The recorded TCR beta diversity per million T cells decreased in a roughly linear manner with age.

A second PCR of 7 to 11 cycles used a sample-barcoded 5' primer and a J-beta primer mix. TCRdb re-analysed the 5' RACE reads in MiXCR, keeping a single row per CDR3 protein. This sample has 700,000 or so distinct CDR3 sequences, with roughly 41% found just once. The sample was blood. The gene calls are TRBV20-1 and TRBJ2-7; D might be TRBD1 (5 bases). The TCR originated in a man older than 75 in good health. The CDR3 is CSVINQGYEQYF. In nucleotides, the CDR3 is TGCAGTGTTATCAACCAGGGCTACGAGCAGTACTTC.